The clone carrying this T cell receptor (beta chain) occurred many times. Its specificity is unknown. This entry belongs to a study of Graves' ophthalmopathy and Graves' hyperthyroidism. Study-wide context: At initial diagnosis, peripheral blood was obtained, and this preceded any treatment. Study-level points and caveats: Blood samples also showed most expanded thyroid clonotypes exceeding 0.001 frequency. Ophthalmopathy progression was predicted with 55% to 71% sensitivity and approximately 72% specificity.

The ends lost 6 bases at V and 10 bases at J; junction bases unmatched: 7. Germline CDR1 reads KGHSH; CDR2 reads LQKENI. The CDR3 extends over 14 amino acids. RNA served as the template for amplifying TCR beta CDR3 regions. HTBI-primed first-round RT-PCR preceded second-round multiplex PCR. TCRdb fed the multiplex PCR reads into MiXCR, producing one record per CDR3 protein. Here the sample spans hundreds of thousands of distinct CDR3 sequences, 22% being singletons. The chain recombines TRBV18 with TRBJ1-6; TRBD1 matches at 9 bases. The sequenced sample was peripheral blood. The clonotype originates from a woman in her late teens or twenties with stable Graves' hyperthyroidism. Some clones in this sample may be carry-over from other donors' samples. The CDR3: CASSPGTGSSPLHF. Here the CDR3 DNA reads TGTGCCAGCTCTCCGGGGACAGGGAGCTCACCCCTCCACTTT. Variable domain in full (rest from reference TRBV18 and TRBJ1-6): NAGVMQNPRHLVRRRGQEARLRCSPMKGHSHVYWYRQLPEEGLKFMVYLQKENIIDESGMPKERFSAEFPKEGPSILRIQQVVRGDSAAYFCASSPGTGSSPLHFGNGTRLTVT.